This T cell receptor beta chain was documented in a study of T-cell memory formation after mild COVID-19. Study-level background: Clustering of TCRs was largely donor specific. General study results and limits: Several responding clones turned up in pre-infection memory, indicating that cross-reactive memory may have taken part. Clones shrinking between day 15 and 85 showed a balanced CD4/CD8 split, and those that grew later tilted toward CD4+. Among contracting clones, CD4+ were mainly CM/EM and CD8+ enriched in EMRA.

TCRdb analysed the 5' RACE reads with MiXCR anew, one entry per CDR3 protein. The sample yields a few hundred thousand distinct CDR3 sequences, about a fifth seen once. V was clipped by 4 bases and J by 0 bases, with 10 bases between them. The V gene's germline CDR1 is SGHRS and CDR2 YFSETQ. CDR3 length: 15 residues. This clonotype was seen a handful of times. What it binds is not known. This sequence joins TRBV5-1 and TRBJ2-2, with D tentatively TRBD2 (5 bases). The specimen sequenced was PBMCs or a T cell subset sorted from them (not recorded which). This TCR was recovered from an adult woman who had mild COVID-19 (a few samples of this study predate the infection). Cell type and time point are not known. This CDR3 reads CASSEGTSNTGELFF. CDR3 DNA: TGCGCCAGCAGCGAGGGCACGTCGAACACCGGGGAGCTGTTTTTT.